What follows describes a single T cell receptor (beta chain). Its antigen is still unknown. Per-base quality was not reported, and no clone a single base away is much larger than it. From the cysteine through the phenylalanine, the CDR3 covers 15 amino acids. Only the CDR3 DNA stays, 45 bases, in frame from base 1. V is reduced by 3 bases and J by 1 base, leaving a spacing of 12 bases between them. CDR1 and CDR2 are drawn from the germline V gene: MNHEY, SVGAGI. This record comes from a study of cytomegalovirus exposure and HLA in healthy donors (dated by TCRdb to the late 2010s). For the wider study: In an earlier analysis of roughly 590 of the donors, 276 Gb of sequence data and 100 million or so unique TCR beta sequences from approximately 180 million T cells were reported. An early release covering roughly 580 HLA-typed donors comprised about 300 gigabases of sequencing data and approximately 85 million unique TCR sequences. Among the roughly 400 genotyped donors, approximately 82% belonged to the genetic ancestry cluster associated with self-reported Caucasian donors. The study aimed to test whether cataloging public T cell receptors could reveal signatures of past pathogen exposure. Using immunosequencing, the study profiled T cell repertoires from 550 to 750 subjects and related those repertoires to cytomegalovirus serostatus. In addition to the first cohort of 500 to 850 subjects, a separate validation cohort of 120 different subjects was used. The study combined high-throughput TCR immunosequencing, statistical association of individual TCRs with disease status, and machine learning to predict cytomegalovirus infection status. To study patterns of TCR occurrence, a later analysis re-analyzed previously published TCR beta repertoires from several hundred donors and added high-resolution HLA genotyping. The later analysis used no new phenotypic data to find candidate immune exposures, relying instead on TCR beta sequences and their occurrence across donors. An earlier analysis of approximately 500 of the donors applied high-throughput TCR beta sequencing to assess whether each TCR beta V gene segment acted as functional or pseudogenic. Donor age, sex, ethnicity and CMV serostatus were compiled together with the repertoire data. In a later genetic analysis, genome-wide SNP genotypes for about three fifths of the roughly 670 donors were used, and that subset was treated as a discovery cohort. Every repertoire in the discovery cohort had been generated on one and the same sequencing platform. Class I and class II HLA loci were covered by the typing at four-digit resolution. The number of donors typed differed by locus, with about 629-630 for A, B, C, DRB1 and DQB1, 522 for DQA1, about 610 for DPA1, and approximately 470 for DPB1. Roughly 5 DR-DQ haplotypes were handled as single units for association and clustering, since linkage in the cohort was strong. On average, about 240,000 unique TCR beta nucleotide sequences were sequenced per donor among about 400 genotyped donors of the cohort, with roughly 20% of those sequences being non-productive. Overall results and qualifications from the work: In a later analysis, several top co-occurrence clusters were reported to appear linked to parvovirus B19, influenza, CMV and Epstein-Barr virus. A later analysis associated about 17,000 TCR beta sequences with specific HLA alleles at a false discovery rate of 0.05. In vitro tests confirmed that a few of the cytomegalovirus-associated TCR beta chains recognize cytomegalovirus antigens. Because the 87-base-pair reads could not distinguish some IMGT-functional V segments, including TRBV6-2 and TRBV6-3, those segments were excluded. Roughly uniform sequencing depth across donors was assumed in presence/absence analyses, although this assumption may not hold. In a later analysis, the rate of TCR association differed among HLA loci, with DRB1 alleles having the most associated TCRs and HLA-C alleles having the fewest. Compared with the approximately 670-donor mean, donors in an Asian-associated ancestry cluster had fewer N-insertions in productive TCRs, according to a later genetic analysis. It was suggested by the authors that the approach could potentially be generalized to other disease states and immunological phenotypes. The earlier analysis of 450 to 700 of the donors excluded seventeen rarely observed V segments, including chromosome 9 orphons, because counts were too low. According to a later analysis, most CMV-associated TCR beta chains appeared to be HLA-restricted, and the HLA associations seemed to be driven largely by CMV exposure. Cytomegalovirus status was reported to be diagnosed by the classifier with high specificity and sensitivity in both the original and validation cohorts. While some public TCRs were present in many individuals, most TCR sequences turned up only very rarely across donors. In a later analysis, HLA-associated TCR beta chains showed more clonal expansion and lower generation probabilities than non-associated chains that were equally common. HLA typing was unavailable for some donors at each locus, so association tests used only the typed subset. Immune exposure information for the cohort was limited to CMV serostatus. A further reported finding was that TCR beta sequences accurately predicted the HLA-A and HLA-B alleles for most subjects in the first cohort. A cluster of highly shared sequence variants was judged likely to represent a technical artifact of the sequencing pipeline. Only TCR beta chains were sequenced in this cohort, and the absence of alpha or paired-chain data limited detectable features. In an earlier analysis of approximately 590 of the donors, most TCR beta V segments were observed in productive rearrangements about 87% or about 30% of the time, broadly matching IMGT annotations. A later genetic analysis associated a missense DCLRE1C variant with V-gene and J-gene trimming of TCR beta chains, and an independent cohort replicated the association. The study gave a list of 150 to 200 TCR beta chains associated with cytomegalovirus. Correlated functional status among segregating V segments might reflect linkage disequilibrium, but an unknown experimental factor could not be ruled out. When HLA alleles, especially DR and DQ, strongly co-occurred, attributing TCR associations to individual alleles was difficult.

Library method: the immunoSEQ multiplex PCR assay. A mixture of 60 forward primers for TCR Vbeta segments and 13 reverse primers for TCR Jbeta segments was used in the multiplex PCR. The CDR3 region of rearranged TCR beta genes was amplified from genomic DNA with a multiplex PCR assay. The Illumina HiSeq System was used to sequence the amplified TCR beta libraries as 87-base-pair reads. The study's own analysis went as follows. In a later analysis, tens of millions of unique TCR beta chains were counted across the 666 repertoires, and some 10 million of these chains were shared by at least two donors. To remove PCR and sequencing errors, raw reads were error-corrected and collapsed into unique sequences using a nearest-neighbor algorithm that merged closely related sequences. Alignment of CDR3 sequences to IMGT reference sequences was used to assign V, D and J gene segments. For a sequence to be retained, a match of at least six nucleotides to both a V gene segment and a J gene segment was required. A rearrangement counted as productive if the CDR3 had no stop codons and remained in frame with V and J, and every other rearrangement counted as non-productive. CDR3 was defined by IMGT convention, running from the second conserved V-encoded cysteine to the conserved J-encoded phenylalanine. The earlier analysis of roughly 590 of the donors excluded any sequence lacking an unambiguous match to a single V gene segment. In an earlier analysis of a few hundred of the donors, V segments were called functional above 56.7% productive rearrangements and were called segregating when the between-donor standard deviation exceeded 5%. To diagnose cytomegalovirus status from the catalog of TCR beta chain sequences, a statistical classification framework was built. In a later analysis, V and J genes were assigned by comparing TCR nucleotide sequences against IMGT/GENE-DB human TR gene sequences. A later analysis assigned CDR3 sequences and most-parsimonious VDJ recombination scenarios with the TCRdist pipeline. In a later analysis, each TCR beta chain was defined by its CDR3 amino acid sequence together with its V-gene family, and reads lacking a unique V-gene family were excluded. As a way to deal with suspected cross-contamination and a sequencing artifact, a later analysis dropped roughly 620 nucleotide sequences that were highly shared and had low generation probability. In a later analysis, a clonal expansion index was calculated for each public chain from normalized within-repertoire ranks of inferred template counts. In a later analysis, generation probabilities were computed using a VDJ recombination model fitted to out-of-frame rearrangements, and the results were checked against IGoR. Hypergeometric tests were used in a later analysis to score TCR-TCR, TCR-HLA and TCR-CMV co-occurrence, with a repertoire-size bias correction applied to the TCR pairs. In a later analysis, false discovery rates were estimated by permuting HLA or CMV assignments 20 times. In a later analysis, co-occurring TCRs were grouped using DBSCAN, and TCRdist sequence similarity was added for clustering within HLA-allele-positive subsets. Co-occurrence clustering excluded repertoires with fewer than 30,000 or more than 120,000 public chains, plus five with anomalous nucleotide sharing. This immuneACCESS table, as held by TCRdb, lists in-frame sequences with V and J called but not all clones. Of the missing ones, under half trace to an unresolved V gene in checked studies; the others have no known cause. V, J and clone size are those of that table, while D and trimming were read from the DNA. The sample profile shows under 150,000 clones; over 60% of them were found once. The ten top clones hold less than 2% of the sample.

The cohort consisted of approximately 670 healthy bone marrow donors. At the time of sampling, every cohort member was nominally healthy, though immune exposures that went unrecorded were likely present. The donor tested CMV seronegative and was one of the 352 seronegative cohort members. Each donor provided a peripheral blood sample, and peripheral blood mononuclear cells were used for TCR beta sequencing. The Qiagen DNeasy Blood Extraction Kit was used to extract genomic DNA from the blood cell samples. Sequenced: PBMCs. The sequence is built from TRBV6-5 and TRBJ2-5; a tentative D call is TRBD1 (6 bases match). The origin of this receptor is a woman aged 25 to 39 in good health and CMV-seronegative. CDR3 protein: CASSYTGTSQETQYF. The bases are TGTGCCAGCAGTTATACCGGGACATCCCAAGAGACCCAGTACTTC.